These 30 T cell receptor beta chains were all obtained from the same sample, sequenced in a study of blood T cells in healthy people across ages. Primers used in a second PCR of about 7 to 12 cycles were a sample-barcoded 5' primer and a J-beta primer mix. Using its own MiXCR run on the 5' RACE reads, TCRdb lists one record per CDR3 protein. The table has about a million distinct CDR3 sequences, roughly 51% seen once; the top ten hold about 21%. Material: blood. These TCRs come from a woman aged 60-70 years in good health.

The J gene is TRBJ1-2, the V gene TRBV7-2; TRBD1 aligns across 8 bases. With V trimmed by 5 bases and J by 4 bases, 6 bases remained unmatched. CDR3 length: 14 residues. CDR1 is SGHTA, CDR2 FQGNSA, per germline. The CDR3 DNA sequence: TGTGCCAGCAGCACTCGACAGGGGACCTATGGCTACACCTTC. Encoded protein: CASSTRQGTYGYTF.

The rearrangement joins TRBV4-2 to TRBJ1-2; D not resolved. The CDR3 has 16 amino acids. Per germline, CDR1 LGHNA and CDR2 YNFKEQ. V shed 1 base and J shed 2 bases, with 14 bases lying between them. CDR3 sequence reads: CASSQGPAGPNYGYTF. The CDR3 region has the DNA TGTGCCAGCAGCCAAGGGCCGGCGGGCCCCAACTATGGCTACACCTTC.

This clonotype was seen a few times. The chain is built from TRBV29-1 and TRBJ2-5; 12 bases align to TRBD2. Germline V gene data show CDR1 as SQVTM and CDR2 as ANQGSEA. This CDR3 is 13 amino acids long. The CDR3 loop reads CTATSGGQETQYF. The CDR3 DNA follows: TGCACGGCGACTAGCGGGGGACAAGAGACCCAGTACTTC.

The chain uses TRBV15 and TRBJ1-6; D unresolved. The germline V gene has CDR1 LNHNV and CDR2 YYDKDF (reference sequence). The CDR3 consists of 14 residues. Deletions cut 0 bases from V and 5 bases from J, with 5 bases between. The CDR3 DNA sequence: TGTGCCACCAGCAGAGACCCCGATAATTCACCCCTCCACTTT. It yields the protein CATSRDPDNSPLHF.

This clonotype has just a few counts. V and J are TRBV6-2 or TRBV6-3 and TRBJ2-7; TRBD2 is a possible D gene (5 bases). Trimming shortened V by 3 bases and J by 7 bases, and 22 bases separated the two germline ends. CDR3 length: 16 amino acids. Germline assignment: CDR1 MNHEY and CDR2 SVGEGT. The CDR3 here is CASSYSRGGYVEEQYF. The CDR3 coding sequence is TGTGCCAGCAGTTATTCTCGAGGAGGATACGTAGAAGAGCAGTACTTC.

The table lists this clonotype with a few counts. The chain combines TRBV7-9 with TRBJ1-5; D remains unclear. V lost 8 bases and J lost 0, with 8 bases in between. This CDR3 contains 13 residues. Per germline, CDR1 SEHNR and CDR2 FQNEAQ (reference sequence). The CDR3 DNA follows: TGTGCCAGCGGCCGAAATAGCAATCAGCCCCAGCATTTT. Protein: CASGRNSNQPQHF. Using reference TRBV7-9 and TRBJ1-5 for the parts outside the CDR3, the full variable domain is DTGVSQNPRHKITKRGQNVTFRCDPISEHNRLYWYRQTLGQGPEFLTYFQNEAQLEKSRLLSDRFSAERPKGSFSTLEIQRTEQGDSAMYLCASGRNSNQPQHFGDGTRLSIL.

The rearrangement links TRBV6-1 to TRBJ1-2, with 8 bases fitting TRBD1. J lost 6 bases, V lost 4 bases, and 4 bases had no gene match. The germline gives CDR1 MNHNS, CDR2 SASEGT. The CDR3 is 13 residues long. CDR3 nucleotide sequence: TGTGCCAGCAGTGGACAGGGGTTTGATGGCTACACCTTC. It encodes CASSGQGFDGYTF.

The rearrangement joins TRBV2 to TRBJ1-2; TRBD1 agrees at 7 bases. Unmatched junction bases numbered 13, after V lost 8 bases and J lost 7 bases. The germline gives CDR1 SNHLY, CDR2 FYNNEI. This CDR3 has 14 residues. CDR3 protein: CASAENRGGGGYTF. The CDR3 DNA reads as TGTGCCAGCGCTGAGAACAGGGGAGGAGGTGGCTACACCTTC.

This chain connects TRBV6-2 or TRBV6-3 to TRBJ2-3, with no clear D. Germline CDR1 is MNHEY and CDR2 is SVGEGT. This CDR3 comprises 14 residues. Trimming stripped 4 bases from V and 5 bases from J, with 13 bases between. The chain's CDR3 is CASSSASLGDTQYF. In nucleotides, the CDR3 is TGTGCCAGCAGTTCAGCTAGTTTGGGAGATACGCAGTATTTT.

The V and J genes are TRBV13 and TRBJ2-1, with D unclear. V lost 2 bases and J 0 bases, leaving 8 bases between the germline ends. The CDR3 totals 15 residues. Looked up from germline, CDR1 is PRHDT and CDR2 is FYEKMQ (reference sequence). The CDR3 DNA reads TGTGCCAGCAGCTTACGCCTAACCTCCTACAATGAGCAGTTCTTC. Protein sequence: CASSLRLTSYNEQFF.

The chain links TRBV7-2 to TRBJ2-7; 12 bases map to TRBD2. The CDR3 is 17 residues long. Germline V lookup: CDR1 SGHTA, CDR2 FQGNSA. With 1 base clipped from V and 9 bases from J, the junction kept 13 bases outside the gene matches. CDR3 sequence reads: CASSLGTSGDVRGGQYF. Here the CDR3 DNA reads TGTGCCAGCAGCTTAGGGACTAGCGGGGATGTACGTGGAGGGCAGTACTTC. The full variable domain, rest sourced from reference TRBV7-2 and TRBJ2-7, is GAGVSQSPSNKVTEKGKDVELRCDPISGHTALYWYRQSLGQGLEFLIYFQGNSAPDKSGLPSDRFSAERTGGSVSTLTIQRTQQEDSAVYLCASSLGTSGDVRGGQYFGPGTRLTVT.

This clonotype has more than one count but fewer than ten. V and J are TRBV4-3 and TRBJ2-1; tentative D call: TRBD1 (5 bases). CDR3 length: 17 residues. The V gene lost 1 base and the J gene lost 8 bases, with 21 bases spanning the gap. Germline V CDR1 and CDR2: LGHNA, YSLEER. CDR3: CASSQGGARSPFDEQFF. CDR3 sequence (DNA): TGCGCCAGCAGCCAAGGTGGGGCTAGATCCCCTTTCGATGAGCAGTTCTTC.

This clonotype was seen a handful of times. This chain joins TRBV10-3 and TRBJ2-7; TRBD2 matches 9 bases. The CDR3 spans 14 residues. The V gene's germline CDR1 is ENHRY and CDR2 SYGVKD. The V and J ends lost 6 bases and 6 bases, in that order; junction bases with no gene match: 9. The CDR3 DNA follows: TGTGCCATCAGACCGGTTAGCGGGGGAGGCGAGCAGTACTTC. As protein: CAIRPVSGGGEQYF.

This clonotype was recorded many times. The gene calls are TRBV10-3 and TRBJ1-2, with a tentative D call TRBD1 (5 bases). Trimming removed 2 bases at V and 6 bases at J, with 13 bases between. Germline V gene data show CDR1 as ENHRY and CDR2 as SYGVKD. The CDR3 sequence is 14 residues long. CDR3 coding DNA: TGTGCCATCAGTGAGACGACGCAGGGAAATGGCTACACCTTC. It codes for CAISETTQGNGYTF.

The gene calls are TRBV20-1 and TRBJ2-1; 10 positions agree with TRBD1. The CDR3 spans 14 residues. Trimming took 1 base from V and 7 from J; bases not matched to a gene: 4. Germline V gene sequence: CDR1 DFQATT, CDR2 SNEGSKA (reference sequence). The CDR3, as DNA: TGCAGTGCTAGAGGGGACAGGGGTGGGAATGAGCAGTTCTTC. Translated: CSARGDRGGNEQFF.

The chain joins TRBV9 to TRBJ1-6; 7 bases map to TRBD1. Trimming removed 0 bases from V and 10 bases from J; junction bases left unmatched: 13. This CDR3 comprises 17 residues. Per the germline V gene, CDR1 is SGDLS and CDR2 is YYNGEE. In DNA, the CDR3 is TGTGCCAGCAGCGTAGAACCTCCCGACAGGGTAGGCTCACCCCTCCACTTT. Translated: CASSVEPPDRVGSPLHF.

The rearrangement joins TRBV9 to TRBJ2-1, with 7 bases aligning to TRBD2. Germline V gene sequence: CDR1 SGDLS, CDR2 YYNGEE. After removal of 3 bases from V and 9 bases from J, the junction contained 12 bases not matched to a gene. The CDR3 is 15 amino acids. The CDR3 sequence: CASSAVLSGGSEQFF. In nucleotides, the CDR3 is TGTGCCAGCAGCGCCGTCCTCTCGGGAGGTTCTGAGCAGTTCTTC.

In its sample, this clonotype was seen a few times. The rearrangement links TRBV28 to TRBJ2-5; D is tentatively TRBD1 or TRBD2 (5 bases each). The end of the DNA fits TRBJ2-7 better, so the J call may be wrong. The CDR3 extends over 14 amino acids. Germline V gives CDR1 MDHEN, CDR2 SYDVKM. CDR3 protein: CASRTPGPSNEQYF. The CDR3 region has the DNA TGTGCCAGCAGAACACCGGGACCGAGTAACGAGCAGTACTTC.

This clonotype was counted a few times. The CDR3 is CSASSTSYEQYF. The CDR3 coding sequence is TGCAGTGCTAGTTCGACTAGCTACGAGCAGTACTTC. V usage is TRBV20-1 and J usage is TRBJ2-7; TRBD2 is a possible D gene (6 bases). The CDR3 is 12 amino acids. The ends were cut back, 3 bases at V and 3 bases at J, with 9 bases in the middle. Germline V gene lookup returns CDR1 DFQATT and CDR2 SNEGSKA (reference sequence).

The rearrangement joins TRBV2 to TRBJ2-3; TRBD2 aligns across 8 bases. J lost 6 bases, V lost 4 bases, and 12 bases had no gene match. The CDR3 runs to 16 residues. Germline CDR1 and CDR2: SNHLY and FYNNEI. The CDR3 DNA is TGTGCCAGCAGTGTTCGGTCCGGGACTAGAGTTGATACGCAGTATTTT. Translating it yields CASSVRSGTRVDTQYF.

This clonotype was observed at least ten times. The chain recombines TRBV7-9 with TRBJ2-3; D remains unclear. Germline V gene sequence: CDR1 SEHNR, CDR2 FQNEAQ (reference sequence). The ends were cut back, 2 bases at V and 3 bases at J, with 9 bases in the middle. The CDR3 contains 14 residues. The CDR3 region is CASSLIWGTDTQYF. The CDR3 bases are TGTGCCAGCAGCTTAATCTGGGGAACAGATACGCAGTATTTT.

Ten or more counts support this clonotype. This sequence joins TRBV7-2 and TRBJ1-2, with 8 bases identical to TRBD1. CDR3 length: 14 amino acids. Germline V gene data show CDR1 as SGHTA and CDR2 as FQGNSA. V lost 5 bases to trimming and J lost 8 bases; unmatched junction nucleotides: 10. CDR3 sequence (DNA): TGTGCCAGCAGCACTCCAGGGGGCTTCTGGGGCTACACCTTC. Translated: CASSTPGGFWGYTF. The full variable domain, rest sourced from reference TRBV7-2 and TRBJ1-2, is GAGVSQSPSNKVTEKGKDVELRCDPISGHTALYWYRQSLGQGLEFLIYFQGNSAPDKSGLPSDRFSAERTGGSVSTLTIQRTQQEDSAVYLCASSTPGGFWGYTFGSGTRLTVV.

Ten or more counts support this clonotype. The V call is TRBV20-1, the J call TRBJ2-7; 14 bases are a match to TRBD2. J gave up 3 bases and V 4 bases, and 8 bases lay outside the gene matches. CDR3 length: 16 amino acids. Germline CDR1 DFQATT, CDR2 SNEGSKA (reference sequence). Here the CDR3 DNA reads TGCAGTGCTAAGGGCCCGACTAGCGGGAGGGGCTACGAGCAGTACTTC. Translation: CSAKGPTSGRGYEQYF.

This clonotype was observed once. The genes are TRBV4-1 and TRBJ1-1, with 7 nucleotides matching TRBD1. Losses at the gene ends were 0 bases for V and 10 bases for J; bases not matched to a gene: 5. The V gene's germline CDR1 is MGHRA and CDR2 YSYEKL. The CDR3 is 13 amino acids. CDR3 in amino acids: CASSQDQGVGAFF. DNA for the CDR3: TGCGCCAGCAGCCAAGATCAGGGGGTAGGAGCTTTCTTT.

This clonotype has a handful of counts. This chain connects TRBV5-6 to TRBJ2-5; TRBD1 or TRBD2 may be the D gene (6 bases each). Trimming took 3 bases from V and 0 from J, leaving 15 bases between them. CDR1 and CDR2 from the germline V gene are SGHDT and YYEEEE. This CDR3 region has 16 residues. Here the CDR3 DNA reads TGTGCCAGCAGCTCCCCGACAGGAGGGTACCAAGAGACCCAGTACTTC. As protein: CASSSPTGGYQETQYF.

The chain couples TRBV28 to TRBJ2-5, with 11 bases matching TRBD2. The length of the CDR3 is 15 residues. V trimming: 3 bases; J trimming: 5 bases; junction bases outside the gene matches: 5. From germline, CDR1 is MDHEN and CDR2 SYDVKM. CDR3 in DNA: TGTGCCAGCAGTTTTTGGTCTAGCGGGGGGGAGACCCAGTACTTC. Translation: CASSFWSSGGETQYF.

With respect to this clonotype: This may arise from a read error, as a much more abundant clone is one base away. This chain joins TRBV28 and TRBJ2-3; no clear D gene. The CDR3 runs 15 residues. Trimming took off 7 bases at V and 2 bases at J, with 16 bases between the two ends. Germline CDR1 reads MDHEN; CDR2 reads SYDVKM. The CDR3 DNA is TGTGCCAGCAATTCCCTGAAGCGTGCCACAGATACGCAGTATTTT. This sequence encodes CASNSLKRATDTQYF.

This clonotype occurred a few times. V gene TRBV29-1 combines with J gene TRBJ2-1; D might be TRBD2 (5 bases). The DNA end is more similar to TRBJ2-7, so the J call may be wrong. CDR1 is SQVTM and CDR2 is ANQGSEA in the germline V gene. The CDR3 is 13 amino acids. The CDR3 DNA follows: TGCAGCGTAGAGGGCGGCTCCTACAATGAGCAGTACTTC. It encodes CSVEGGSYNEQYF.

This chain connects TRBV27 to TRBJ2-6; no firm D call. Germline values: CDR1 MNHEY, CDR2 SMNVEV (reference sequence). The V gene lost 5 bases and the J gene lost 0 bases, with 5 bases spanning the gap. The CDR3 totals 14 residues. The CDR3 region has the DNA TGTGCCAGCAGTGACCACTCTGGGGCCAACGTCCTGACTTTC. Translation gives CASSDHSGANVLTF.

J is TRBJ1-1 and V is TRBV20-1; a possible D gene is TRBD1 (5 bases). This CDR3 has 14 amino acids. Germline lookup yields CDR1 DFQATT and CDR2 SNEGSKA (reference sequence). V dropped 3 bases and J dropped 7 bases, with 18 bases sitting between them. CDR3 in amino acids: CSASGGEGRLEAFF. The CDR3 DNA sequence: TGCAGTGCTAGTGGAGGGGAGGGGCGCCTTGAAGCTTTCTTT.